A single TCR beta chain is shown here with its context. The CDR3 extends over 18 amino acids. The germline V gene has CDR1 MDHEN and CDR2 SYDVKM. Trimming at V came to 3 bases and at J to 3 bases, leaving 13 bases not matched to a gene. This record comes from a study of OX40 agonist ivuxolimab in advanced cancers. Libraries were prepared by immunoSEQ multiplex PCR; TCRdb keeps only in-frame clonotypes and omits some of them. The sample carries fewer than 80,000 clones, roughly 80% recorded once. The chain uses TRBV28 and TRBJ2-1; TRBD2 matches 8 bases. The sequenced sample was CD4+ or CD8+ T cells sorted from blood, obtained in a trial of the OX40 agonist ivuxolimab. The receptor's source is an adult with an advanced solid tumor such as melanoma, head and neck, liver or kidney cancer. CDR3 bases: TGTGCCAGCAGTTTTTCTCCCGCACTAGCGGAAAGCTACAATGAGCAGTTCTTC. Its protein is CASSFSPALAESYNEQFF.